The entry below describes one T cell receptor beta chain. J lost 4 bases, V lost 5 bases, and 8 bases had no gene match. This CDR3 has 15 amino acids. Germline V lookup: CDR1 SGHRS, CDR2 YFSETQ. The assay was immunoSEQ multiplex PCR, and TCRdb's table has in-frame clones only and misses some. The table lists over 70,000 clones, approximately 91% of them singletons. This sample was included in a study of OX40 agonist ivuxolimab in advanced cancers. Study details: Patients assigned to dose escalation were diagnosed with hepatocellular carcinoma, melanoma, renal cell or head and neck cancer. Three partial responders included one hepatocellular carcinoma patient and two cutaneous melanoma patients.

This TCR was recovered from an adult with an advanced solid tumor such as melanoma, head and neck, liver or kidney cancer. This chain links TRBV5-1 with TRBJ1-1, with 10 bases lining up with TRBD1. The sequenced sample was CD4+ or CD8+ T cells sorted from blood, obtained in a trial of the OX40 agonist ivuxolimab. The CDR3 DNA follows: TGCGCCAGCAGGGATGGACAGGGGGGTTTCACTGAAGCTTTCTTT. Translating it yields CASRDGQGGFTEAFF.